This T cell receptor (beta chain) was identified during a study of blood T cell repertoires in COVID-19. About the study: T cells, B-cell-depleted T cells, or PBMCs supplied cDNA or gDNA.

The CDR3 totals 14 residues. Per the germline V gene, CDR1 is LNHDA and CDR2 is SQIVND (reference sequence). With V trimmed by 6 bases and J by 5 bases, 9 bases remained unmatched. Clones were sequenced by immunoSEQ multiplex PCR, and TCRdb holds only the in-frame ones, with some missing. Of some 250,000 clones listed, roughly 90% are singletons. Material for sequencing was PBMCs or T cells enriched from blood (not recorded which). The chain employs TRBV19 and TRBJ2-5; 7 bases line up with TRBD1. The origin of this receptor is a man aged 35 to 55 who had recovered from COVID-19. CDR3 DNA: TGTGCCAGTAGACCCACAGGGGATAGGGAGACCCAGTACTTC. This codes for CASRPTGDRETQYF.